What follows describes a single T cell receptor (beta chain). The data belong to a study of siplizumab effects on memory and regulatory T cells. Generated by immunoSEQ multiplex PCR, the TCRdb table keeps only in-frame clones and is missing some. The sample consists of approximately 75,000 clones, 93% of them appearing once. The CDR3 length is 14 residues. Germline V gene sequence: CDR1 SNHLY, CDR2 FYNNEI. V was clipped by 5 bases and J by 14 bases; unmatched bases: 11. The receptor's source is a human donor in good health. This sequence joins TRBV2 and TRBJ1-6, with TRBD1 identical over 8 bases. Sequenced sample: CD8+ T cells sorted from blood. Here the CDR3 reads CASSFGQGNRSLHF. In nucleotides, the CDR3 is TGTGCCAGCAGTTTCGGACAGGGAAATCGGTCCCTCCACTTT.